The 11 T cell receptor beta chains in this list originate from one sample, sequenced in a study of OX40 agonist ivuxolimab in advanced cancers. Produced via immunoSEQ multiplex PCR; TCRdb's table is partial and in-frame only. The sample lists about 56,000 clones, roughly four fifths occurring once. The sequencing here drew on CD4+ or CD8+ T cells sorted from blood, taken in a trial of the OX40 agonist ivuxolimab. The receptors derive from an adult with an advanced solid tumor such as melanoma, head and neck, liver or kidney cancer.

The CDR3, as DNA: TGCGCCAGCAGTGGGGCGGGCACCTCGAACACCGGGGAGCTGTTTTTT. Residues: CASSGAGTSNTGELFF. The rearrangement links TRBV10-2 to TRBJ2-2; the D gene is possibly TRBD2 (5 bases). Germline lookup yields CDR1 WSHSY and CDR2 SAAADI. V was clipped by 4 bases and J by 0 bases, with 12 bases between them. This CDR3 is 16 amino acids long.

The rearrangement uses TRBV5-8 and TRBJ2-7, with 7 bases fitting TRBD1. The CDR3 spans 14 residues. Germline values: CDR1 SGHTS, CDR2 YDEGEE. V shed 4 bases and J 5 bases; nucleotides not matched to a gene: 9. For the CDR3, the DNA is TGTGCCAGCAGCCGGAGACAGGGTGTGGACGAGCAGTACTTC. Translating gives CASSRRQGVDEQYF.

The CDR3 DNA sequence: TGCGCCAGCAGCCCCGGGACTAGCGGGTTTCGCGAGCAGTACTTC. Its translation is CASSPGTSGFREQYF. V is TRBV5-1 and J is TRBJ2-5, with 12 bases matching TRBD2. The J call may be incorrect, as the DNA end agrees better with TRBJ2-7. Germline CDR1 SGHRS, CDR2 YFSETQ. CDR3 length: 15 amino acids.

The chain combines TRBV19 with TRBJ2-7; 9 bases match TRBD2. Looked up from germline, CDR1 is LNHDA and CDR2 is SQIVND (reference sequence). CDR3 size: 15 residues. With V trimmed by 6 bases and J by 3 bases, 9 bases remained unmatched. In DNA, the CDR3 is TGTGCCAGTAGCGCCCCCGGGACTAGCCTCTACGAGCAGTACTTC. It yields the protein CASSAPGTSLYEQYF.

A remark on this clone: A junction end diverges from the germline sequence, so it may reflect a read error. The V call is TRBV15, the J call TRBJ1-2; the D is unclear. CDR1 is LNHNV and CDR2 is YYDKDF in the germline V gene (reference sequence). The CDR3 loop spans 12 amino acids. CDR3 in amino acids: CATSRTGGRHFF. CDR3 nucleotide sequence: TGTGCCACCAGCAGAACGGGTGGACGGCACTTCTTC.

This clone was recorded a few times. V gene TRBV7-3 combines with J gene TRBJ1-6; D call uncertain. Trimming shortened V by 2 bases and J by 9 bases, and 8 bases separated the two germline ends. The germline V gene encodes CDR1 SGHTA and CDR2 FQGTGA. CDR3 length equals 13 residues. The CDR3 protein is CASSLARSSPLHF. Here the CDR3 DNA reads TGTGCCAGCAGCTTAGCTCGAAGTTCACCCCTCCACTTT.

In the case of this clone: This may stem from a read error, because a much larger clone lies one nucleotide away. The chain links TRBV19 to TRBJ1-4; 7 bases line up with TRBD1. The CDR3 spans 15 residues. V lost 5 bases and J lost 8; bases outside the gene matches: 11. Germline V gives CDR1 LNHDA, CDR2 SQIVND (reference sequence). CDR3 sequence: CASSDQAGGREKLFF. For the CDR3, the DNA is TGTGCCAGTAGTGACCAGGCAGGGGGAAGGGAAAAACTGTTTTTT.

This sequence joins TRBV6-5 and TRBJ1-2, with D possibly being TRBD1 (5 bases). CDR1 and CDR2 from the germline V gene are MNHEY and SVGAGI. The CDR3 consists of 15 residues. V shed 5 bases and J shed 2 bases, with 15 bases lying between them. The CDR3 loop is CASSPTGGWNYGYTF. The CDR3 region has the DNA TGTGCCAGCAGTCCCACCGGGGGATGGAACTATGGCTACACCTTC.

The chain recombines TRBV5-6 with TRBJ1-5, with D perhaps TRBD1 (5 bases). The CDR3 is 14 amino acids. Trimming left V 4 bases short and J 5 bases short, with 13 bases between. CDR1 and CDR2 from the germline V gene are SGHDT and YYEEEE. CDR3: CASSRRGGYQPQHF. In nucleotides, the CDR3 is TGTGCCAGCAGCCGCCGGGGGGGTTATCAGCCCCAGCATTTT.

This chain joins TRBV11-2 and TRBJ2-7; D is possibly TRBD2 (6 bases). The CDR3 runs 14 residues. The V gene's germline CDR1 is SGHAT and CDR2 FQNNGV. With 2 bases removed from V and 3 bases from J, the gap between germline ends came to 11 bases. The CDR3 sequence: CASSLYSGVYEQYF. CDR3 nucleotide sequence: TGTGCCAGCAGCTTATATTCGGGGGTCTACGAGCAGTACTTC. Full variable domain (remainder filled in from reference TRBV11-2 and TRBJ2-7): EAGVAQSPRYKIIEKRQSVAFWCNPISGHATLYWYQQILGQGPKLLIQFQNNGVVDDSQLPKDRFSAERLKGVDSTLKIQPAKLEDSAVYLCASSLYSGVYEQYFGPGTRLTVT.

The chain has TRBV18 and TRBJ2-1, with unresolved D. CDR3 size: 12 residues. The germline gives CDR1 KGHSH, CDR2 LQKENI. V lost 2 bases and J 6 bases, leaving 5 bases between the germline ends. CDR3 DNA sequence: TGTGCCAGCTCACCAGATGTCAATGAGCAGTTCTTC. Translating it yields CASSPDVNEQFF.